This TCR beta chain came from a study of blood T cell repertoires in COVID-19. Study details: Whether acute or convalescent, the COVID-19 samples came from the United States, Italy and Spain. PBMCs, B-cell-depleted T cells, or T cells were the source of the cDNA or gDNA that made up the material.

Under the authors' procedure: Researchers report that nucleated cell counts were estimated from reference gene primer amplification. Profiled with immunoSEQ multiplex PCR; TCRdb holds only in-frame clones, not every one. V and J calls plus clone size are reproduced from that table; the DNA served to infer D and trimming. The sample shows some 130,000 clones, around 80% of them seen only once. Germline V lookup: CDR1 SGHRS, CDR2 YFSETQ. Trimming took off 5 bases at V and 5 bases at J, with 25 bases between the two ends. The CDR3 has 17 amino acids. The rearrangement joins TRBV5-1 to TRBJ2-5; possibly TRBD2 for D (6 bases). The clonotype comes from a man between 65 and 79 years old with acute or convalescent COVID-19. Material: peripheral blood. CDR3 region: CASRLYGITGEFETQYF. CDR3 nucleotides: TGCGCCAGCAGACTTTATGGGATAACGGGGGAATTTGAGACCCAGTACTTC. The full variable domain, in which reference TRBV5-1 and TRBJ2-5 provide the parts outside the CDR3, is KAGVTQTPRYLIKTRGQQVTLSCSPISGHRSVSWYQQTPGQGLQFLFEYFSETQRNKGNFPGRFSGRQFSNSRSEMNVSTLELGDSALYLCASRLYGITGEFETQYFGPGTRLLVL.